One sample yielded the 10 T cell receptor beta chains listed below, sequenced in a study of cytomegalovirus exposure and HLA in healthy donors. In the PCR, 60 Vbeta and 13 Jbeta primers were used. Sequencing used immunoSEQ multiplex PCR; TCRdb keeps in-frame clones, though not all of them. Of about 190,000 clones in the sample, 75% to 85% were seen once. The sequenced sample consisted of PBMCs. The receptors stem from a woman under 30 in good health and CMV-seronegative.

This chain links TRBV7-9 with TRBJ1-2; TRBD1 matches 8 bases. The CDR3 runs to 15 residues. Germline CDR1 reads SEHNR; CDR2 reads FQNEAQ (reference sequence). Trimming took 1 base from V and 3 from J; bases not matched to a gene: 4. The CDR3 here is CASSLDRGKDYGYTF. Written as DNA, the CDR3 is TGTGCCAGCAGCTTAGACAGGGGGAAGGACTATGGCTACACCTTC.

V usage is TRBV10-3 and J usage is TRBJ2-2; no definite D call. Trimming took 2 bases from V and 0 from J, leaving 10 bases between them. This CDR3 region has 16 residues. Germline CDR1 ENHRY, CDR2 SYGVKD. This chain's CDR3 is CAISEMGSSNTGELFF. CDR3 DNA: TGTGCCATCAGTGAGATGGGCAGCTCGAACACCGGGGAGCTGTTTTTT.

The J gene is TRBJ2-6, the V gene TRBV7-9; possible D gene TRBD1, 6 bases. Trimming removed 5 bases at V and 2 bases at J, with 13 bases between. The CDR3 contains 16 residues. The V gene's germline CDR1 is SEHNR and CDR2 FQNEAQ (reference sequence). The CDR3: CASSPQTGAGANVLTF. The CDR3, as DNA: TGTGCCAGCAGCCCCCAGACAGGCGCTGGGGCCAACGTCCTGACTTTC.

This CDR3 reads CASSRRTGGTPDTQYF. The CDR3 nucleotides read TGTGCCAGCAGCCGACGGACAGGGGGCACCCCAGATACGCAGTATTTT. The V and J genes are TRBV9 and TRBJ2-3, with 11 bases matching TRBD1. The CDR3 runs to 16 residues. Trimming took 4 bases from V and 4 from J; bases not matched to a gene: 8. Germline lookup yields CDR1 SGDLS and CDR2 YYNGEE.

The chain uses TRBV18 and TRBJ1-2, with D maybe TRBD1 (6 bases). Trimming cost V 6 bases and J 6 bases, with 20 bases left between them. The length of the CDR3 is 15 residues. Germline CDR1 and CDR2: KGHSH and LQKENI. CDR3 protein: CASSPGPQGLNGYTF. The CDR3 nucleotides are TGTGCCAGCTCGCCCGGCCCACAGGGTTTAAATGGCTACACCTTC. The full variable domain, its missing parts supplied by reference TRBV18 and TRBJ1-2, is NAGVMQNPRHLVRRRGQEARLRCSPMKGHSHVYWYRQLPEEGLKFMVYLQKENIIDESGMPKERFSAEFPKEGPSILRIQQVVRGDSAAYFCASSPGPQGLNGYTFGSGTRLTVV.

The rearrangement joins TRBV6-6 to TRBJ2-1; 7 nucleotides align to TRBD2. CDR1 MNHNY and CDR2 SVGAGI come from the germline V gene (reference sequence). The CDR3 has 16 residues. V trimming: 6 bases; J trimming: 0 bases; junction bases outside the gene matches: 8. CDR3 sequence reads: CASSTPSGSSYNEQFF. CDR3 sequence (DNA): TGTGCCAGCAGCACCCCTAGCGGAAGCTCCTACAATGAGCAGTTCTTC.

The chain carries TRBV5-1 and TRBJ1-3; D gene ambiguous. V lost 0 bases to trimming and J lost 4 bases, with 8 bases between them. The CDR3 is made up of 14 amino acids. CDR1 SGHRS and CDR2 YFSETQ come from the germline V gene. CDR3 DNA sequence: TGCGCCAGCAGCTTGGGAGACTTCGGAAACACCATATATTTT. Amino acid sequence: CASSLGDFGNTIYF. Full variable domain (remainder filled in from reference TRBV5-1 and TRBJ1-3): KAGVTQTPRYLIKTRGQQVTLSCSPISGHRSVSWYQQTPGQGLQFLFEYFSETQRNKGNFPGRFSGRQFSNSRSEMNVSTLELGDSALYLCASSLGDFGNTIYFGEGSWLTVV.

The V gene is TRBV29-1, the J gene TRBJ1-5, with TRBD1 as a possible D gene (5 bases). Between the trimmed V and J ends, which lost 5 bases and 1 base, there was a span of 12 bases. The CDR3 spans 14 residues. Germline CDR1 SQVTM, CDR2 ANQGSEA. CDR3 amino acids: CSVLLQDSNQPQHF. The CDR3 DNA sequence: TGCAGCGTTCTCTTACAGGACAGCAATCAGCCCCAGCATTTT. Using reference TRBV29-1 and TRBJ1-5 for the parts outside the CDR3, the full variable domain is SAVISQKPSRDICQRGTSLTIQCQVDSQVTMMFWYRQQPGQSLTLIATANQGSEATYESGFVIDKFPISRPNLTFSTLTVSNMSPEDSSIYLCSVLLQDSNQPQHFGDGTRLSIL.

CDR3 sequence reads: CASSPRDYKETQYF. The CDR3 DNA sequence: TGTGCCAGCAGTCCCCGGGACTATAAAGAGACCCAGTACTTC. The chain combines TRBV6-6 with TRBJ2-5, with 7 positions matching TRBD2. V gave up 5 bases and J gave up 3 bases; unmatched junction bases: 6. In germline, CDR1 is MNHNY, CDR2 SVGAGI (reference sequence). The CDR3 has 14 residues.

V usage is TRBV15 and J usage is TRBJ2-1, with TRBD1 matching 7 bases. Germline lookup yields CDR1 LNHNV and CDR2 YYDKDF (reference sequence). The V gene end was trimmed by 2 bases and the J gene end by 4 bases; junction bases not matched to a gene: 8. The CDR3 runs to 16 residues. This CDR3 is CATSRTGEGDYNEQFF. CDR3 DNA sequence: TGTGCCACCAGCAGAACAGGGGAAGGGGATTACAATGAGCAGTTCTTC.